The 25 T cell receptor beta chains reported below all come from one sample, sequenced in a study of blood T cells in healthy people across ages. A second PCR of 7 to 11 cycles used a sample-barcoded 5' primer and a J-beta primer mix. TCRdb re-analysed the 5' RACE reads in MiXCR, keeping a single row per CDR3 protein. The table records almost 800,000 distinct CDR3 sequences, roughly 64% of them present only once. The material sequenced was blood. Every receptor here comes from a man aged 25-45 years in good health.

The J gene is TRBJ2-1, the V gene TRBV20-1; 16 positions match TRBD2. Gene TRBJ2-7 matches the end of the DNA better, so the J call may be wrong. The germline gives CDR1 DFQATT, CDR2 SNEGSKA (reference sequence). This CDR3 has 19 residues. Here the CDR3 reads CSARGGLAGGWTNYNEQYF. The CDR3 DNA reads TGCAGTGCTAGAGGGGGACTAGCGGGGGGGTGGACCAACTACAATGAGCAGTACTTC.

This clonotype was seen more than once but under ten times. CDR3 loop: CASRSGRTSYEQYF. The CDR3 DNA follows: TGTGCCAGCCGAAGCGGCAGGACCTCCTACGAGCAGTACTTC. The rearrangement links TRBV6-5 to TRBJ2-7, with a possible D match to TRBD2 (5 bases). CDR1 and CDR2 (germline): MNHEY, SVGAGI. CDR3 length: 14 residues. Trimming took off 8 bases at V and 0 bases at J, with 14 bases between the two ends.

Note on this clonotype: One junction end does not reproduce the germline sequence, and a read error may be involved. The chain combines TRBV10-3 with TRBJ1-2; D gene unclear. From germline, CDR1 is ENHRY and CDR2 SYGVKD. CDR3 length equals 14 residues. This chain's CDR3 is CAISTTGTNYGHTF. The CDR3 DNA reads as TGTGCCATCAGCACCACCGGCACCAACTATGGCCACACCTTC.

This clonotype was seen more than once but under ten times. This chain joins TRBV4-1 and TRBJ2-3, with D possibly being TRBD2 (5 bases). The V gene's germline CDR1 is MGHRA and CDR2 YSYEKL. V lost 1 base, J lost 8 bases, and 10 bases lay in between. The CDR3 is 13 residues long. The CDR3 DNA reads as TGCGCCAGCAGCCAAGGGACTCCTCCTACGCAGTATTTT. Protein: CASSQGTPPTQYF.

The V call is TRBV14, the J call TRBJ2-7; D is ambiguous. The germline V and J ends were trimmed by 1 base and 1 base, with 11 bases remaining between them. The CDR3 spans 15 residues. Germline loops: CDR1 SGHDN, CDR2 FVKESK. The CDR3 DNA sequence: TGTGCCAGCAGCCAAGTTAGTGGTGGGTCCTACGAGCAGTACTTC. Protein: CASSQVSGGSYEQYF.

Points on this clonotype: The junction departs from germline at one end; a sequencing error may be responsible. The CDR3 loop is CAGSRLAGERYEQYF. CDR3 DNA sequence: TGTGCCGGCAGTCGACTAGCGGGCGAGCGCTACGAGCAGTACTTC. The rearrangement uses TRBV9 and TRBJ2-7; TRBD2 agrees at 10 bases. CDR1 is SGDLS, CDR2 YYNGEE, per germline. This CDR3 spans 15 amino acids.

The genes are TRBV19 and TRBJ2-7, with D unresolved. The CDR3 contains 13 residues. Trimming stripped 3 bases from V and 2 bases from J, with 8 bases between. From germline, CDR1 is LNHDA and CDR2 SQIVND (reference sequence). In DNA, the CDR3 is TGTGCCAGTAGTATCGGTTCGACCTACGAGCAGTACTTC. Translating it yields CASSIGSTYEQYF.

This clonotype occurred once. The CDR3 sequence: CSVGSTVTEAFF. The CDR3 nucleotides read TGCAGCGTTGGCTCGACAGTTACTGAAGCTTTCTTT. The V call is TRBV29-1, the J call TRBJ1-1, with D maybe TRBD1 (5 bases). CDR3 size: 12 residues. Trimming cost V 4 bases and J 5 bases, with 11 bases left between them. CDR1 SQVTM and CDR2 ANQGSEA come from the germline V gene.

CDR3 DNA sequence: TGCAGTGCCGATGACAGAAAAGAGACCCAGTACTTC. This sequence encodes CSADDRKETQYF. This rearrangement joins TRBV20-1 to TRBJ2-5, with D possibly matching TRBD1 (5 bases). V dropped 6 bases and J dropped 3 bases, with 11 bases sitting between them. Germline values: CDR1 DFQATT, CDR2 SNEGSKA (reference sequence). CDR3 size: 12 residues.

The chain has TRBV20-1 and TRBJ2-3; D is tentatively TRBD1 or TRBD2 (5 bases each). Between the trimmed V and J ends, which lost 0 bases and 3 bases, there was a span of 16 bases. This CDR3 is built from 16 residues. Looked up from germline, CDR1 is DFQATT and CDR2 is SNEGSKA (reference sequence). Here the CDR3 reads CSARDWLGPTTDTQYF. CDR3 bases: TGCAGTGCTAGAGATTGGCTGGGACCAACTACAGATACGCAGTATTTT.

The chain combines TRBV5-6 with TRBJ2-4; no firm D call. Near its end, the DNA agrees better with TRBJ2-7, so the J call may be wrong. The CDR3 is made up of 10 amino acids. In germline, CDR1 is SGHDT, CDR2 YYEEEE. The CDR3 region is CASGKNEQYF. The CDR3 coding sequence is TGTGCCAGCGGAAAGAACGAGCAGTACTTC.

This clonotype was found a few times. The chain is built from TRBV7-2 and TRBJ2-5; possibly TRBD2 for D (6 bases). V was cut by 5 bases and J by 11 bases, with 24 bases left in between. The CDR3 sequence is 15 residues long. Germline lookup yields CDR1 SGHTA and CDR2 FQGNSA. Written as DNA, the CDR3 is TGTGCCAGCAGCCCTGTACCCGGGGGAGATAATGAGCAGTACTTC. Protein: CASSPVPGGDNEQYF.

This clonotype has more than one count but fewer than ten. V is TRBV11-2 and J is TRBJ2-7; D is unclear. The V gene's germline CDR1 is SGHAT and CDR2 FQNNGV. The CDR3 extends over 12 amino acids. V was pared by 2 bases and J by 4 bases, with 6 bases between. CDR3 loop: CASSLIFYEQYF. The CDR3 DNA sequence: TGTGCCAGCAGCTTAATTTTTTACGAGCAGTACTTC.

This sequence joins TRBV7-2 and TRBJ2-1, with D hard to call. The V gene lost 2 bases and the J gene lost 0 bases, with 8 bases spanning the gap. This CDR3 has 15 residues. Germline CDR1 reads SGHTA; CDR2 reads FQGNSA. This CDR3 is CASSLTDISYNEQFF. The DNA for the CDR3 is TGTGCCAGCAGCTTAACAGACATCTCCTACAATGAGCAGTTCTTC. Full variable domain (rest looked up from reference TRBV7-2 and TRBJ2-1): GAGVSQSPSNKVTEKGKDVELRCDPISGHTALYWYRQSLGQGLEFLIYFQGNSAPDKSGLPSDRFSAERTGGSVSTLTIQRTQQEDSAVYLCASSLTDISYNEQFFGPGTRLTVL.

The chain links TRBV2 to TRBJ2-2; 7 nucleotides agree with TRBD2. V gave up 7 bases and J gave up 1 base; unmatched junction bases: 3. CDR3 length: 14 amino acids. Germline loops: CDR1 SNHLY, CDR2 FYNNEI. CDR3 coding DNA: TGTGCCAGCACGAGGACTAGGAACACCGGGGAGCTGTTTTTT. Its protein product is CASTRTRNTGELFF.

Points on this clonotype: Germline and junction disagree at one end, which may indicate a read error. The V gene is TRBV7-9, the J gene TRBJ2-7; D gene ambiguous. Looked up from germline, CDR1 is SEHNR and CDR2 is FQNEAQ (reference sequence). The CDR3 sequence is 13 residues long. The CDR3 here is CASSLDRDNERYF. CDR3 in DNA: TGTGCCAGCAGCCTAGATAGGGATAACGAGCGGTACTTC.

The gene calls are TRBV6-1 and TRBJ1-2; the match to TRBD1 covers 9 bases. Germline V gene data show CDR1 as MNHNS and CDR2 as SASEGT. The junction had 11 bases not matched to a gene; V was cut back by 3 bases and J by 6 bases. The CDR3 spans 16 residues. The CDR3 DNA is TGTGCCAGCAGTGATATAGCGGGACAGGGTAAACATGGCTACACCTTC. The encoded protein is CASSDIAGQGKHGYTF.

This chain uses TRBV3-1 with TRBJ2-1; D tentatively fits TRBD1 or TRBD2 (7 bases each). The V and J ends lost 2 bases and 15 bases respectively, with 20 bases between them. CDR3 length: 14 residues. The germline V gene has CDR1 LGHDT and CDR2 YNNKEL (reference sequence). The CDR3 loop is CASSQLMTRGGLFF. DNA of the CDR3: TGTGCCAGCAGCCAATTGATGACCAGGGGGGGACTGTTCTTC.

The V gene is TRBV7-2, the J gene TRBJ2-1, with 11 bases fitting TRBD2. The J segment lost 7 bases and the V segment lost 4 bases, leaving 9 bases of the junction unmatched. This CDR3 comprises 16 residues. Germline values: CDR1 SGHTA, CDR2 FQGNSA. The CDR3 DNA sequence: TGTGCCAGCAGCTCCCGTAGCGGGGGGGTAGGAAATGAGCAGTTCTTC. Translating gives CASSSRSGGVGNEQFF.

This clonotype has just a few counts. The gene calls are TRBV7-2 and TRBJ2-1; 10 bases match TRBD2. Germline assignment: CDR1 SGHTA and CDR2 FQGNSA. The CDR3 is 20 amino acids. J lost 7 bases, V lost 2 bases, and 20 bases had no gene match. The CDR3 sequence is CASSLKARLAGAVVYNEQFF. The DNA for the CDR3 is TGTGCCAGCAGCTTAAAGGCTCGTCTAGCGGGAGCGGTAGTGTATAATGAGCAGTTCTTC.

On this clonotype itself: Germline is not matched at one junction end, which may reflect a read error. In nucleotides, the CDR3 is TGCAGTGCAGCCCTAGTCCGCGCCTCATCCTACAACGAGCAGTTCTTC. Translating gives CSAALVRASSYNEQFF. This rearrangement joins TRBV20-1 to TRBJ2-1; no reliable D call. From germline, CDR1 is DFQATT and CDR2 SNEGSKA (reference sequence). There are 16 residues in the CDR3.

This clonotype was seen only a few times. The V and J genes are TRBV7-2 and TRBJ2-3; tentatively, D is TRBD1 (5 bases). Germline CDR1 is SGHTA and CDR2 is FQGNSA. The CDR3 spans 18 residues. Trimming stripped 2 bases from V and 4 bases from J, with 22 bases between. The CDR3, as DNA: TGTGCCAGCAGCTTATATGGCTCGGGCGTAGAAGGGGCAGATACGCAGTATTTT. Translation gives CASSLYGSGVEGADTQYF.

The V and J genes are TRBV29-1 and TRBJ1-2; the D gene is possibly TRBD1 (6 bases). CDR1 is SQVTM and CDR2 is ANQGSEA in the germline V gene. The ends were cut back, 4 bases at V and 8 bases at J, with 17 bases in the middle. The CDR3 totals 13 residues. The CDR3 DNA reads TGCAGCGTTGGAGGGACACCGGAGGGAGGCTACACCTTC. Its translation: CSVGGTPEGGYTF.

This clonotype was observed once. Mismatch with germline at one junction end may stem from a read error. This rearrangement joins TRBV3-1 to TRBJ2-6; perhaps TRBD1 as D (5 bases). CDR3 size: 14 residues. Looked up from germline, CDR1 is LGHDT and CDR2 is YNNKEL (reference sequence). The CDR3 reads CASSQADGANALTF. CDR3 coding DNA: TGTGCCAGCAGCCAAGCTGATGGGGCCAACGCCCTGACTTTC.

The genes are TRBV6-1 and TRBJ2-7, with 8 positions matching TRBD2. The J call may not be correct, given that the DNA end is closer to TRBJ2-5. In germline, CDR1 is MNHNS, CDR2 SASEGT. This CDR3 comprises 13 residues. This CDR3 is CASGGGFKETQYF. The CDR3 DNA reads as TGTGCCAGCGGCGGGGGGTTTAAAGAGACCCAGTACTTC.